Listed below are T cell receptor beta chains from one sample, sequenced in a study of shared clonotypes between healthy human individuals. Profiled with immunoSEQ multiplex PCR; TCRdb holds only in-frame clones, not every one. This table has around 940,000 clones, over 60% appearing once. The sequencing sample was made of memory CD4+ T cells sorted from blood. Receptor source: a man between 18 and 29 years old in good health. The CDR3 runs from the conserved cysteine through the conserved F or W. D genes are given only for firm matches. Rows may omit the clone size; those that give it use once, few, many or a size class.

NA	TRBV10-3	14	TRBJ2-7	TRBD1	TGTGCCATCAGCAGGGACAGTTCCTCCTACGAGCAGTACTTC	CAISRDSSSYEQYF
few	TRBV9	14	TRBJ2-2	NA	TGTGCCAGCAGCGTAGGCAGCGTCAACGGGGAGCTGTTTTTT	CASSVGSVNGELFF
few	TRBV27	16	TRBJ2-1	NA	TGTGCCAGCAGTTTATCCCGGGGGCGATCGACGCATGAGCAGTTCTTC	CASSLSRGRSTHEQFF
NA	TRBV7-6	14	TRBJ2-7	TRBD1	TGTGCCAGCAGCTTAGCCAGACAGGGAGACGAGCAGTACTTC	CASSLARQGDEQYF
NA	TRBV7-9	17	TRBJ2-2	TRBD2	TGTGCCAGCAGCTTACGGAGCGGGACCCTGAACACCGGGGAGCTGTTTTTT	CASSLRSGTLNTGELFF
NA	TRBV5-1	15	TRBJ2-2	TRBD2	TGCGCCAGCAGCTTGGAACGGGAGGGGACCGGGGAGCTGTTTTTT	CASSLEREGTGELFF
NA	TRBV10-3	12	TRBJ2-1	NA	TGTGCCTCCGCAGGAGGGGACAATGAGCAGTTCTTC	CASAGGDNEQFF
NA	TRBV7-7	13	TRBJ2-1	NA	TGTGCTAGCAGCCACACCACTGTCGGTGAGCAGTTCTTC	CASSHTTVGEQFF
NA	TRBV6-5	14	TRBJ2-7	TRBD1	TGTGCCAGCAGACCGGACAGGAACTACTACGAGCAGTACTTC	CASRPDRNYYEQYF
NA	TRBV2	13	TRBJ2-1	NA	TGTGCCAGCGTTCAGGGAAGGAGCAATGAGCAGTTCTTC	CASVQGRSNEQFF
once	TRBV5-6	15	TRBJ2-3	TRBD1	TGTGCCAGCAGCCGGGACAGGGGGGCGTCAGATACGCAGTATTTT	CASSRDRGASDTQYF
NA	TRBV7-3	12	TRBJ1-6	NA	TGTGCCAGCAGCTTCAGTAATTCACCCCTCCACTTT	CASSFSNSPLHF
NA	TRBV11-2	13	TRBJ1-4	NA	TGTGCCAGCAGCTCAAACACAGGGGAAAAACTGTTTTTT	CASSSNTGEKLFF
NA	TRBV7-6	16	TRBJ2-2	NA	TGTGCCAGCAGCAACCGTGTTTCGGGGGTGACCGGGGAGCTGTTTTTT	CASSNRVSGVTGELFF
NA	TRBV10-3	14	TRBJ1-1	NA	TGTGCCATCAGGGGGACTGAAATGAACACTGAAGCTTTCTTT	CAIRGTEMNTEAFF
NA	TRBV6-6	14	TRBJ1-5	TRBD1	TGTGCCACCGGGGGACAGGGGGCAGAACAGCCCCAGCATTTT	CATGGQGAEQPQHF
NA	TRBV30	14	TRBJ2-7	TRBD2	TGTGCCTGGAGGCCTAGCGGGGGGGCCTACGAGCAGTACTTC	CAWRPSGGAYEQYF
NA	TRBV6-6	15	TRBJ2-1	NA	TGTGCCAGCAGTCCGGGGGACTCTCTCTACAATGAGCAGTTCTTC	CASSPGDSLYNEQFF
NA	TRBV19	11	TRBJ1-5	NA	TGTGCCAGTCCGGGCAATCAGCCCCAGCATTTT	CASPGNQPQHF
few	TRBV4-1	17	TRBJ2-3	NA	TGCGCCAGCAGCCAAGATGGATGGGGAGAGTTAAGGGATACGCAGTATTTT	CASSQDGWGELRDTQYF
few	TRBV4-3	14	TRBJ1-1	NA	TGCGCCAGCAGCCAGAGGGTCAGGAACACTGAAGCTTTCTTT	CASSQRVRNTEAFF
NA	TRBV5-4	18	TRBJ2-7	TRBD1	TGTGCCAGCTCGGAGTGGGACAGGGGAGGATTTTACTCATACGAGCAGTACTTC	CASSEWDRGGFYSYEQYF
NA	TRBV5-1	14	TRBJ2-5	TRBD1	TGCGCCAGCAGCTATCAGGGGGCCCAAGAGACCCAGTACTTC	CASSYQGAQETQYF
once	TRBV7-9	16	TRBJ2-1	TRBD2	TGTGCCAGCAGCTTAGAAACTAGCGGGGGGAGGAATGAGCAGTTCTTC	CASSLETSGGRNEQFF
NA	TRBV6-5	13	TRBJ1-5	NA	TGTGCCAGCATTACAGGTTACAATCAGCCCCAGCATTTT	CASITGYNQPQHF
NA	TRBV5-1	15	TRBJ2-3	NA	TGCGCCAGCAGCTTTGGGGAATACCCGCCAGATACGCAGTATTTT	CASSFGEYPPDTQYF
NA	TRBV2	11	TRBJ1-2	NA	TGTGCCAGCACCAGGTACTATGGCTACACCTTC	CASTRYYGYTF
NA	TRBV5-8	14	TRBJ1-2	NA	TGTGCCAGCAGCTTGCGCCAGGGGACCTATGGCTACACCTTC	CASSLRQGTYGYTF
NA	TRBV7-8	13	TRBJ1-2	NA	TGTGCCAGCAGCTTAGATCATGTCTATGGCTACACCTTC	CASSLDHVYGYTF
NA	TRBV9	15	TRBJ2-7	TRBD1	TGTGCCAGCAGCGCCGAGGGACAGGGGGGATACGAGCAGTACTTC	CASSAEGQGGYEQYF
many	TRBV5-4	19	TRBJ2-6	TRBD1	TGTGCCAGCAGCTCGTGGGACAGGTTCAAAGGCTCTGGGGCCAACGTCCTGACTTTC	CASSSWDRFKGSGANVLTF
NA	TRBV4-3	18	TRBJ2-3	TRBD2	TGCGCCAGCAGCCAAGATCTAGGGCTAGCGGGAAGGACAGATACGCAGTATTTT	CASSQDLGLAGRTDTQYF
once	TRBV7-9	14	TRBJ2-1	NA	TGTGCCAGCAGCTTAACAGGGACATACAATGAGCAGTTCTTC	CASSLTGTYNEQFF
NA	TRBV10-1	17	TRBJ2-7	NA	TGCGCCAGCAGAACCTCAGTCTACAAGAGAGGGGTTTACGAGCAGTACTTC	CASRTSVYKRGVYEQYF
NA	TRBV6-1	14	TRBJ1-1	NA	TGTGCCAGCAGTGGGATAGGGAATCCCACTGAAGCTTTCTTT	CASSGIGNPTEAFF
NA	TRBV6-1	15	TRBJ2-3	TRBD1	TGTGCCAGCAGTGATTCTAAGGACAGGAGAGATACGCAGTATTTT	CASSDSKDRRDTQYF
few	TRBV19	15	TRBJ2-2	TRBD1	TGTGCCAGTAATACCCCGGGACAGGGGACCGGGGAGCTGTTTTTT	CASNTPGQGTGELFF
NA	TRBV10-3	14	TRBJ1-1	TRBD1	TGTGCCATCAGGCCGGGACAGGGAACCACTGAAGCTTTCTTT	CAIRPGQGTTEAFF
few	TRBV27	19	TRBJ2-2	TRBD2	TGTGCCAGCAGTTTAGCACTAGCGGGGTCCTCCGTAAACACCGGGGAGCTGTTTTTT	CASSLALAGSSVNTGELFF
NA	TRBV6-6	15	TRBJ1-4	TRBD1	TGTGCCAGCAGTTACCACAGGGGGGGTGATGAAAAACTGTTTTTT	CASSYHRGGDEKLFF
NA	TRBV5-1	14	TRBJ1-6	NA	TGCGCCAGCAGCTTGACAGGGACTAATTCACCCCTCCACTTT	CASSLTGTNSPLHF
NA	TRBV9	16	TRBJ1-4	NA	TGTGCCAGCAGCCCAACCCCCGGGACACTTAATGAAAAACTGTTTTTT	CASSPTPGTLNEKLFF
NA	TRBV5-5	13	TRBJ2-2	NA	TGTGCCAGCAGCGCCCGGGAGACCGGGGAGCTGTTTTTT	CASSARETGELFF
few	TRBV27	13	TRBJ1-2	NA	TGTGCCAGCAGTCTAAGACAGGTCTATGGCTACACCTTC	CASSLRQVYGYTF
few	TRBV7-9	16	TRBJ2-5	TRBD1	TGTGCCAGCAGCCCGCCACAAGGGACAGGGGAGGAGACCCAGTACTTC	CASSPPQGTGEETQYF
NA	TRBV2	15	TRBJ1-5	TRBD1	TGTGCCACAGCCGGGACAGGGATTGGCAATCAGCCCCAGCATTTT	CATAGTGIGNQPQHF
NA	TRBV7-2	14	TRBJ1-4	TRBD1	TGTGCCAGCAGCACAGGGGGGACAGATGAAAAACTGTTTTTT	CASSTGGTDEKLFF
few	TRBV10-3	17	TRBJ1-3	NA	TGTGCCATCAGTGAACGGGGGGGTTTACCCTCTGGAAACACCATATATTTT	CAISERGGLPSGNTIYF
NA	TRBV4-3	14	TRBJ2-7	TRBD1	TGCGCCAGCAGCCAAGGGACAGGGCCCTACGAGCAGTACTTC	CASSQGTGPYEQYF
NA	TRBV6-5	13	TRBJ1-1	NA	TGTGCCAGCAGTTTTGACTTGAACACTGAAGCTTTCTTT	CASSFDLNTEAFF
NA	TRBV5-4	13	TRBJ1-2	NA	TGTGCCAGCAGCTTAGAAGGATACTATGGCTACACCTTC	CASSLEGYYGYTF
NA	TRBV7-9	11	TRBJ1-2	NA	TGTGCCAGCAGCCAAAACTATGGCTACACCTTC	CASSQNYGYTF
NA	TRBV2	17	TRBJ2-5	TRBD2	TGTGCCAGCAGTGAGAGGGAGTCTAGCGGGCCGCAAGAGACCCAGTACTTC	CASSERESSGPQETQYF
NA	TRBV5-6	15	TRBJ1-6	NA	TGTGCCAGCAGCTTTCGGGGTCAAGGAGGTTCACCCCTCCACTTT	CASSFRGQGGSPLHF
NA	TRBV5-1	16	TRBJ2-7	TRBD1	TGCGCCAGCAGCTTGGCTGTAGGGGGCGGATCCTACGAGCAGTACTTC	CASSLAVGGGSYEQYF
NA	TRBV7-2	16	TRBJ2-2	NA	TGTGCCAGCAGCCAAATCCCGGGACACATCACCGGGGAGCTGTTTTTT	CASSQIPGHITGELFF
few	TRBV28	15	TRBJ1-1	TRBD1	TGTGCCAGCAGTCGACAGGGCCGGGGGGACACTGAAGCTTTCTTT	CASSRQGRGDTEAFF
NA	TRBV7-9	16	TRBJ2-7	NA	TGTGCCAGCAGCTTAGCCAGATTAACAGGGTACGACGAGCAGTACTTC	CASSLARLTGYDEQYF
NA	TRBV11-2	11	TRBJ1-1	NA	TGTGCCAGCAGCGACCCTAGGAAAGCTTTCTTT	CASSDPRKAFF